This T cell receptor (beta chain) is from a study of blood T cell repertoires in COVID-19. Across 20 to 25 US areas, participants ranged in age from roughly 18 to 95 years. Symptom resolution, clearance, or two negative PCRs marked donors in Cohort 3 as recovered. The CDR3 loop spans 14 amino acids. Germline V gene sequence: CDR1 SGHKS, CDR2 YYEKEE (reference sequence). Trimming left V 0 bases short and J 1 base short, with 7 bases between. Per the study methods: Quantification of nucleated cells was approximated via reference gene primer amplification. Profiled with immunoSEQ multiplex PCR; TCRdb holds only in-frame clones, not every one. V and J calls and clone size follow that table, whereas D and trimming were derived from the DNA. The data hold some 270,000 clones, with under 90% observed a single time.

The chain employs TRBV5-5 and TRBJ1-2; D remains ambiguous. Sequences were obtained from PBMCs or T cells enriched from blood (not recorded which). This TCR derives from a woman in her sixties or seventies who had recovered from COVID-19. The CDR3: CASSLVRINYGYTF. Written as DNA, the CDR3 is TGTGCCAGCAGCTTGGTTCGTATTAACTATGGCTACACCTTC.